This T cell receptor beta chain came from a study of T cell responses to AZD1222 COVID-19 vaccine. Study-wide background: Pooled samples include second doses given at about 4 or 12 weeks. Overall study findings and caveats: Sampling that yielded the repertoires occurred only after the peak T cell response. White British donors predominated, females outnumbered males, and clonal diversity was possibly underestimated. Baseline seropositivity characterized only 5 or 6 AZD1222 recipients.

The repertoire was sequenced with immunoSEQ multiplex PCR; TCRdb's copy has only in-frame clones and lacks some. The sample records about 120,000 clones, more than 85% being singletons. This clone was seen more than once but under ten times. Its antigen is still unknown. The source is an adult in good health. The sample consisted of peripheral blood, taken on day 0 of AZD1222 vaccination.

Here the CDR3 DNA reads TGTGCCAGCAGTCTTTCGGACAGCGTTGGAGGCTACACCTTC. Translating gives CASSLSDSVGGYTF. The chain recombines TRBV3-1 (or the pseudogene TRBV3-2) with TRBJ1-2; TRBD1 is a possible D gene (6 bases). This CDR3 comprises 14 residues. Germline V gene sequence: CDR1 LGHDT, CDR2 YNNKEL (reference sequence). Trimming left V 6 bases short and J 8 bases short, with 19 bases between.